The 2 T cell receptor beta chains below all came from one sample that was sequenced in a study of T cells in Graves' hyperthyroidism and ophthalmopathy. Amplified TCR beta CDR3 regions derived from RNA transcripts. Initially, a first-round RT-PCR of the TCR CDR3 employed the HTBI primer set. TCRdb fed the multiplex PCR reads into MiXCR, producing one record per CDR3 protein. The sample yields roughly 570,000 distinct CDR3 sequences, just over 45% seen once. Sample: peripheral blood or thyroid tissue (not recorded which). Every receptor here comes from a woman younger than 35 with Graves' hyperthyroidism.

This clonotype was picked up many times. The gene calls are TRBV7-9 and TRBJ1-1; weak D call: TRBD1 (6 bases). CDR3 length: 12 residues. From germline, CDR1 is SEHNR and CDR2 FQNEAQ (reference sequence). Trimming shortened V by 0 bases and J by 8 bases, and 7 bases separated the two germline ends. CDR3 DNA sequence: TGTGCCAGCAGCTTAGCCGGACAGGAAGCTTTCTTT. It encodes CASSLAGQEAFF. Using reference TRBV7-9 and TRBJ1-1 for the parts outside the CDR3, the full variable domain is DTGVSQNPRHKITKRGQNVTFRCDPISEHNRLYWYRQTLGQGPEFLTYFQNEAQLEKSRLLSDRFSAERPKGSFSTLEIQRTEQGDSAMYLCASSLAGQEAFFGQGTRLTVV.

This chain links TRBV10-3 with TRBJ1-6; tentative D call: TRBD1 (5 bases). Germline CDR1 reads ENHRY; CDR2 reads SYGVKD. Trimming took off 5 bases at V and 8 bases at J, with 10 bases between the two ends. This CDR3 is built from 13 residues. The CDR3 here is CAISPRDDSPLHF. Written as DNA, the CDR3 is TGTGCCATCAGTCCCCGGGACGATTCACCCCTCCACTTT.